The clone carrying this T cell receptor beta chain was recorded at least ten times. Time point noted: patch test 2, 6 weeks after DPC sensitization. Noted treatment: therapeutic diphenylcyclopropenone sensitization with weekly scalp DPC. This entry belongs to a study of human T cells and chemical hapten exposure. CDR3 length: 13 amino acids. Trimming took off 2 bases at V and 8 bases at J, with 12 bases between the two ends. Germline V lookup: CDR1 WNHNN, CDR2 SYGVQD (reference sequence). TCRdb analysed the RACE reads with MiXCR anew, one entry per CDR3 protein. This repertoire shows about 54,000 distinct CDR3 sequences, more than 9% found once; its top ten account for 1.5% to 2%.

The sequence was obtained from a woman between 45 and 65 years old with alopecia areata. Some clones in this sample may be carry-over from other donors' samples. The chain joins TRBV10-1 to TRBJ1-1, with D perhaps matching TRBD1 (6 bases). Source: whole blood, taken in connection with sensitization to the hapten diphenylcyclopropenone (DPC). For the CDR3, the DNA is TGCGCCAGCAGTGAGAATTGGCAGGGGGAAGCTTTCTTT. Its translation: CASSENWQGEAFF.